One sample yielded the 16 T cell receptor beta chains listed below, sequenced in a study of blood T cells in healthy people across ages. A sample-barcoded 5' primer and a J-beta primer mix were used in a second PCR of roughly 7 to 12 cycles. TCRdb processed the 5' RACE reads anew with MiXCR; each CDR3 protein has one entry. The top ten hold roughly 13% of the sample, which has about 900,000 distinct CDR3 sequences, around 49% seen once. The specimen was blood. Every receptor here comes from a young man in good health.

This clonotype showed up just a few times. The chain recombines TRBV7-9 with TRBJ1-4, with no clear D. CDR1 and CDR2 (germline): SEHNR, FQNEAQ (reference sequence). There are 16 residues in the CDR3. V lost 2 bases and J 5 bases, leaving 15 bases between the germline ends. The CDR3 nucleotides are TGTGCCAGCAGCTTATTGGTGGCGGAACGCAATGAAAAACTGTTTTTT. Translating gives CASSLLVAERNEKLFF.

The V and J genes are TRBV10-3 and TRBJ2-5; 10 positions agree with TRBD1. V was pared by 2 bases and J by 11 bases, with 8 bases of the junction left unmatched. CDR1 is ENHRY and CDR2 is SYGVKD in the germline V gene. The CDR3 is made up of 14 amino acids. The DNA of the CDR3 is TGTGCCATCAGTGAGGGACAGGGGGTGAATGAGCAGTACTTC. Protein sequence: CAISEGQGVNEQYF.

This clonotype was counted between two and nine times. This chain joins TRBV20-1 and TRBJ2-7, with 9 nucleotides matching TRBD1. After removal of 6 bases from V and 6 bases from J, the junction contained 9 bases not matched to a gene. Germline values: CDR1 DFQATT, CDR2 SNEGSKA (reference sequence). This CDR3 is 13 amino acids long. The CDR3 region has the DNA TGCAGTGCGCCAGGACAGGGGAAATCCGAGCAGTACTTC. Translated: CSAPGQGKSEQYF.

The J gene is TRBJ2-1, the V gene TRBV4-1; D possibly corresponds to TRBD1 (5 bases). Per the germline V gene, CDR1 is MGHRA and CDR2 is YSYEKL. The CDR3 contains 15 residues. Trimming took off 1 base at V and 5 bases at J, with 12 bases between the two ends. In DNA form, the CDR3 reads TGCGCCAGCAGCCAAGGTACGTACAGGAACAATGAGCAGTTCTTC. This sequence encodes CASSQGTYRNNEQFF.

This clonotype was counted between two and nine times. This chain joins TRBV7-2 and TRBJ2-5; 8 nucleotides agree with TRBD1. The junction had 2 bases not matched to a gene; V was cut back by 5 bases and J by 9 bases. Per germline, CDR1 SGHTA and CDR2 FQGNSA. The CDR3 sequence is 11 residues long. This chain's CDR3 is CASSEDRAQYF. DNA of the CDR3: TGTGCCAGCAGCGAGGACAGGGCCCAGTACTTC. The entire variable domain, with the rest obtained from reference TRBV7-2 and TRBJ2-5, is as follows: GAGVSQSPSNKVTEKGKDVELRCDPISGHTALYWYRQSLGQGLEFLIYFQGNSAPDKSGLPSDRFSAERTGGSVSTLTIQRTQQEDSAVYLCASSEDRAQYFGPGTRLLVL.

The CDR3 loop is CASSGGPREEQYF. In DNA form, the CDR3 reads TGTGCCAGCTCGGGGGGGCCGCGGGAGGAGCAGTACTTC. The V gene is TRBV7-9, the J gene TRBJ2-5; 8 bases are a match to TRBD2. V was clipped by 8 bases and J by 11 bases; unmatched bases: 13. The CDR3 extends over 13 amino acids. Germline CDR1 SEHNR, CDR2 FQNEAQ (reference sequence).

This clonotype was counted between two and nine times. The V call is TRBV7-9, the J call TRBJ2-1; D call uncertain. V was clipped by 5 bases and J by 0 bases, with 14 bases between them. CDR1 and CDR2 from the germline V gene are SEHNR and FQNEAQ (reference sequence). CDR3 size: 16 residues. As DNA, the CDR3 is TGTGCCAGCAGCCCTAGAAAGGGAAGCTCCTACAATGAGCAGTTCTTC. Its protein is CASSPRKGSSYNEQFF.

V and J are TRBV6-6 and TRBJ1-5; D is unresolved. The V end was cut by 4 bases, the J end by 1 base, with 8 bases between. The germline V gene encodes CDR1 MNHNY and CDR2 SVGAGI (reference sequence). The CDR3 totals 14 residues. The CDR3 here is CASSSENSNQPQHF. As DNA, the CDR3 is TGTGCCAGCAGTTCCGAGAACAGCAATCAGCCCCAGCATTTT.

This chain connects TRBV7-2 to TRBJ2-2, with 8 bases fitting TRBD2. The CDR3 is 15 amino acids. From germline, CDR1 is SGHTA and CDR2 FQGNSA. V lost 3 bases, J lost 8 bases, and 8 bases stayed unmatched. The CDR3 DNA is TGTGCCAGCAGCTTTATAGAGCGGGGGTTAGGGGAGCTGTTTTTT. Translating gives CASSFIERGLGELFF. The whole variable domain, remainder taken from reference TRBV7-2 and TRBJ2-2, is GAGVSQSPSNKVTEKGKDVELRCDPISGHTALYWYRQSLGQGLEFLIYFQGNSAPDKSGLPSDRFSAERTGGSVSTLTIQRTQQEDSAVYLCASSFIERGLGELFFGEGSRLTVL.

The chain uses TRBV30 and TRBJ2-7; TRBD1 or TRBD2 may be the D gene (6 bases each). The V and J ends lost 0 bases and 3 bases respectively, with 18 bases between them. The CDR3 loop spans 16 amino acids. Germline V lookup: CDR1 GTSNPN, CDR2 SVGIG (reference sequence). CDR3: CAWSVRGQKYFYEQYF. The DNA of the CDR3 is TGTGCCTGGAGTGTACGGGGGCAGAAGTACTTCTACGAGCAGTACTTC. The full variable domain, completed using reference TRBV30 and TRBJ2-7, is SQTIHQWPATLVQPVGSPLSLECTVEGTSNPNLYWYRQAAGRGLQLLFYSVGIGQISSEVPQNLSASRPQDRQFILSSKKLLLSDSGFYLCAWSVRGQKYFYEQYFGPGTRLTVT.

The rearrangement uses TRBV11-2 and TRBJ2-1, with 9 positions matching TRBD2. Per germline, CDR1 SGHAT and CDR2 FQNNGV. V shed 5 bases and J 9 bases; nucleotides not matched to a gene: 17. The CDR3 length is 17 residues. The CDR3 nucleotides read TGTGCCAGCAGCCTCTTAGCGGGGACTAGCCGTACCGGTGAGCAGTTCTTC. Its translation: CASSLLAGTSRTGEQFF. Looking up the rest from reference TRBV11-2 and TRBJ2-1 gives the full variable domain: EAGVAQSPRYKIIEKRQSVAFWCNPISGHATLYWYQQILGQGPKLLIQFQNNGVVDDSQLPKDRFSAERLKGVDSTLKIQPAKLEDSAVYLCASSLLAGTSRTGEQFFGPGTRLTVL.

The chain has TRBV27 and TRBJ2-2, with a tentative D call TRBD1 (6 bases). The CDR3 has 16 residues. CDR1 is MNHEY and CDR2 is SMNVEV in the germline V gene (reference sequence). Between the trimmed V and J ends, which lost 5 bases and 1 base, there was a span of 14 bases. CDR3 DNA: TGTGCCAGCAGTGCTAACAGGGCGCTGAACACCGGGGAGCTGTTTTTT. Translated: CASSANRALNTGELFF.

The chain combines TRBV27 with TRBJ1-5; 7 nucleotides align to TRBD1. CDR1 and CDR2 from the germline V gene are MNHEY and SMNVEV (reference sequence). This CDR3 region has 14 residues. Losses at the gene ends were 5 bases for V and 8 bases for J; bases not matched to a gene: 9. The DNA for the CDR3 is TGTGCCAGCAGTCCCCACAGGGGCTGGGAGCCCCAGCATTTT. Encoded protein: CASSPHRGWEPQHF.

The sample holds one count of this clonotype. The chain recombines TRBV7-2 with TRBJ2-6, with TRBD2 matching over 12 bases. Looked up from germline, CDR1 is SGHTA and CDR2 is FQGNSA. This CDR3 is 19 amino acids long. The ends lost 2 bases at V and 2 bases at J; junction bases unmatched: 7. The CDR3 loop reads CASSLMVTSGSAGANVLTF. Written as DNA, the CDR3 is TGTGCCAGCAGCTTAATGGTGACTAGCGGGAGTGCTGGGGCCAACGTCCTGACTTTC.

This clonotype was seen a few times. Written as DNA, the CDR3 is TGCAGTGCTAGGGGACAGGGGGCAGTCTCACCCCTCCACTTT. It encodes CSARGQGAVSPLHF. The rearrangement uses TRBV20-1 and TRBJ1-6; 12 bases align to TRBD1. V dropped 3 bases and J dropped 10; count of bases not matched to a gene: 4. Germline CDR1 and CDR2: DFQATT and SNEGSKA (reference sequence). CDR3 length equals 14 residues.

V and J are TRBV29-1 and TRBJ2-5; 8 bases line up with TRBD1. The DNA end lines up better with TRBJ2-7; the J call may be wrong. This CDR3 comprises 13 residues. The germline V gene has CDR1 SQVTM and CDR2 ANQGSEA. DNA for the CDR3: TGCAGCGTCCGGACAGGGACGAGATACGAGCAGTACTTC. Translated, it gives CSVRTGTRYEQYF.